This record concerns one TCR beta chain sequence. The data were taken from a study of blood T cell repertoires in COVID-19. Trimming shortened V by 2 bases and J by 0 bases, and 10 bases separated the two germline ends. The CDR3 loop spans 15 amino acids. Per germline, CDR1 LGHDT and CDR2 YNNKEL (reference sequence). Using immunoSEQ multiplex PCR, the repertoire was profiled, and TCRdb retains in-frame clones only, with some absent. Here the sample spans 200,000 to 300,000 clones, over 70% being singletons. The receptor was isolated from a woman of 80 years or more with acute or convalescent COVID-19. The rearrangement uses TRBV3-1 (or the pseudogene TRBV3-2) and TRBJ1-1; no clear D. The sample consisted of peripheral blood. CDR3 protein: CASSQPTDLNTEAFF. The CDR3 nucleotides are TGTGCCAGCAGCCAACCCACAGACCTGAACACTGAAGCTTTCTTT.